These 18 T cell receptor beta chains were all obtained from the same sample, sequenced in a study of blood T cell repertoires in COVID-19. The table came from immunoSEQ multiplex PCR; TCRdb's copy has only in-frame clones and leaves some out. In the table there are approximately 65,000 clones, 60% to 85% of which are singletons. Sequencing was carried out using peripheral blood. Receptors originate from a human donor in a cohort sampled during active COVID-19.

This clone has a handful of counts. The chain couples TRBV4-2 to TRBJ2-7; TRBD2 aligns across 10 bases. With V trimmed by 1 base and J by 2 bases, 5 bases remained unmatched. CDR1 and CDR2 (germline): LGHNA, YNFKEQ. The length of the CDR3 is 16 residues. The CDR3 sequence is CASSQGTSGVTYEQYF. In DNA, the CDR3 is TGTGCCAGCAGCCAAGGAACTAGCGGGGTCACCTACGAGCAGTACTTC.

The chain employs TRBV2 and TRBJ1-2, with D perhaps TRBD1 (5 bases). Trimming cost V 7 bases and J 4 bases, with 16 bases left between them. The CDR3 consists of 14 residues. Germline lookup yields CDR1 SNHLY and CDR2 FYNNEI. The CDR3 nucleotides are TGTGCCAGCAATGGAAGGGGCTCGAGCTATGGCTACACCTTC. Its translation is CASNGRGSSYGYTF. Looking up the rest from reference TRBV2 and TRBJ1-2 gives the full variable domain: EPEVTQTPSHQVTQMGQEVILRCVPISNHLYFYWYRQILGQKVEFLVSFYNNEISEKSEIFDDQFSVERPDGSNFTLKIRSTKLEDSAMYFCASNGRGSSYGYTFGSGTRLTVV.

V is TRBV19 and J is TRBJ1-1; D unresolved. Trimming shortened V by 3 bases and J by 2 bases, and 13 bases separated the two germline ends. The germline V gene encodes CDR1 LNHDA and CDR2 SQIVND (reference sequence). This CDR3 region has 15 residues. CDR3 protein: CASSIQWPQNTEAFF. CDR3 in DNA: TGTGCCAGTAGTATCCAGTGGCCTCAAAACACTGAAGCTTTCTTT.

This clone was observed a handful of times. V usage is TRBV5-5 and J usage is TRBJ2-3, with 11 bases fitting TRBD2. CDR3 length: 16 amino acids. The germline V gene encodes CDR1 SGHKS and CDR2 YYEKEE (reference sequence). V shed 4 bases and J 1 base; nucleotides not matched to a gene: 5. The CDR3 sequence: CASSALSGGGTDTQYF. The CDR3 bases are TGTGCCAGCAGCGCACTTAGCGGGGGGGGCACAGATACGCAGTATTTT.

This chain uses TRBV19 with TRBJ1-4; D unclear. V lost 6 bases, J lost 13 bases, and 18 bases lay in between. This CDR3 comprises 13 residues. Germline V gene sequence: CDR1 LNHDA, CDR2 SQIVND (reference sequence). CDR3 region: CASREGPPGRLFF. In nucleotides, the CDR3 is TGTGCCAGTAGGGAGGGCCCCCCCGGAAGACTGTTTTTT. The full variable domain, in which reference TRBV19 and TRBJ1-4 provide the parts outside the CDR3, is DGGITQSPKYLFRKEGQNVTLSCEQNLNHDAMYWYRQDPGQGLRLIYYSQIVNDFQKGDIAEGYSVSREKKESFPLTVTSAQKNPTAFYLCASREGPPGRLFFGSGTQLSVL.

The chain joins TRBV23-1 to TRBJ1-1; possibly TRBD1 for D (6 bases). TRBV23-1 is filed as an ORF, its function uncertain. Trimming stripped 6 bases from V and 0 bases from J, with 8 bases between. CDR3 length: 13 residues. CDR3 sequence: CASRQGLNTEAFF. In nucleotides, the CDR3 is TGCGCCAGCAGGCAGGGGTTGAACACTGAAGCTTTCTTT.

This chain uses TRBV11-2 with TRBJ2-7; possible D gene TRBD2, 6 bases. This CDR3 spans 15 amino acids. CDR1 and CDR2 (germline): SGHAT, FQNNGV. Trimming removed 2 bases at V and 3 bases at J, with 14 bases between. CDR3 nucleotide sequence: TGTGCCAGCAGCTTACGTGGACTCGGGGGCTACGAGCAGTACTTC. It is translated as CASSLRGLGGYEQYF.

In this sample, this clone turned up once. CDR3 loop: CASSLVLEETQYF. CDR3 DNA sequence: TGTGCCAGCAGCTTAGTTTTAGAGGAGACCCAGTACTTC. The chain is built from TRBV11-2 and TRBJ2-5; D uncertain. The V gene lost 1 base and the J gene lost 5 bases, with 8 bases spanning the gap. Germline V gene data show CDR1 as SGHAT and CDR2 as FQNNGV. The CDR3 covers 13 residues.

The rearrangement links TRBV5-1 to TRBJ2-7; tentative D call: TRBD1 (6 bases). Germline V gene lookup returns CDR1 SGHRS and CDR2 YFSETQ. This CDR3 has 15 residues. The germline V and J ends were trimmed by 5 bases and 0 bases, with 15 bases remaining between them. In nucleotides, the CDR3 is TGCGCCAGCAGAGGGGGACCGACTCTCTCCTACGAGCAGTACTTC. Its translation is CASRGGPTLSYEQYF.

V and J are TRBV15 and TRBJ1-5; the match to TRBD1 covers 7 bases. Germline V gives CDR1 LNHNV, CDR2 YYDKDF (reference sequence). V trimming: 3 bases; J trimming: 4 bases; junction bases outside the gene matches: 3. This CDR3 spans 14 amino acids. Here the CDR3 DNA reads TGTGCCACCAGCAGCGACAGGGAAAATCAGCCCCAGCATTTT. It specifies CATSSDRENQPQHF.

The table lists this clone with a few counts. Other DNA sequences in this specimen translate into the identical CDR3. The V call is TRBV5-1, the J call TRBJ2-3, with TRBD1 matching 8 bases. Germline CDR1 SGHRS, CDR2 YFSETQ. The V and J ends lost 1 base and 0 bases, in that order; junction bases with no gene match: 1. This CDR3 has 15 amino acids. This CDR3 is CASSLQGASTDTQYF. The CDR3 DNA follows: TGCGCCAGCAGCTTGCAGGGGGCAAGCACAGATACGCAGTATTTT.

CDR3 sequence reads: CASSLMAQPGQRGNTIYF. DNA of the CDR3: TGTGCCAGCAGCTTAATGGCCCAGCCGGGACAGCGAGGAAACACCATATATTTT. The V and J genes are TRBV7-2 and TRBJ1-3, with 7 bases identical to TRBD1. CDR3 length: 18 amino acids. With V trimmed by 2 bases and J by 4 bases, 14 bases remained unmatched. CDR1 is SGHTA and CDR2 is FQGNSA in the germline V gene.

The chain joins TRBV30 to TRBJ1-2; a possible D gene is TRBD1 (6 bases). In germline, CDR1 is GTSNPN, CDR2 SVGIG (reference sequence). The CDR3 is 12 residues long. Trimming took 3 bases from V and 6 from J, leaving 11 bases between them. The CDR3 is CAWRRGGDGYTF. Written as DNA, the CDR3 is TGTGCCTGGAGGAGGGGGGGTGATGGCTACACCTTC.

This clone appeared a few times. This sequence joins TRBV28 and TRBJ2-2; 7 bases line up with TRBD2. This CDR3 spans 14 amino acids. V trimming: 8 bases; J trimming: 2 bases; junction bases outside the gene matches: 5. The germline V gene encodes CDR1 MDHEN and CDR2 SYDVKM. In DNA form, the CDR3 reads TGTGCCAGCCTCCAGGGACTAAACACCGGGGAGCTGTTTTTT. It encodes CASLQGLNTGELFF.

This chain connects TRBV24-1 to TRBJ2-1; 8 bases map to TRBD2. CDR1 and CDR2 (germline): KGHDR, SFDVKD. Germline trimming cut 5 bases from V and 7 bases from J; bases unmatched to any gene: 3. The CDR3 runs to 13 residues. CDR3 sequence: CATSGASGNEQFF. In DNA form, the CDR3 reads TGTGCCACCAGTGGGGCTAGCGGGAATGAGCAGTTCTTC.

Turning to this clone: The identical CDR3 is also encoded by other nucleotide sequences in the sample. The chain has TRBV28 and TRBJ1-4, with 9 bases identical to TRBD1. The V and J ends lost 4 bases and 8 bases, in that order; junction bases with no gene match: 8. This CDR3 comprises 15 residues. From germline, CDR1 is MDHEN and CDR2 SYDVKM. The CDR3 reads CASSSSGTGREKLFF. CDR3 in DNA: TGTGCCAGCAGTTCATCCGGGACAGGGCGCGAAAAACTGTTTTTT.

The chain has TRBV27 and TRBJ2-1; 7 bases match TRBD2. The CDR3 totals 13 residues. V gave up 7 bases and J gave up 4 bases; unmatched junction bases: 4. Per germline, CDR1 MNHEY and CDR2 SMNVEV (reference sequence). The CDR3 DNA reads TGTGCCAGCATGGGCGGGAGTTACAATGAGCAGTTCTTC. Translating it yields CASMGGSYNEQFF.

V usage is TRBV27 and J usage is TRBJ1-5; possible D gene TRBD1, 5 bases. V lost 5 bases and J 2 bases, leaving 10 bases between the germline ends. The germline V gene has CDR1 MNHEY and CDR2 SMNVEV (reference sequence). The CDR3 runs 14 residues. CDR3 sequence (DNA): TGTGCCAGCAGTCCAGGGTTGGGCAATCAGCCCCAGCATTTT. Its protein is CASSPGLGNQPQHF.